These T cell receptor beta chains were read from a single sample in a study of blood T cell repertoires in COVID-19. Sequencing used immunoSEQ multiplex PCR; TCRdb keeps in-frame clones, though not all of them. The sample holds 130,000 or so clones, roughly 86% seen once. The sequencing sample was made of peripheral blood. The receptors originated from a woman aged 60-75 years with acute or convalescent COVID-19. The CDR3 runs from the conserved cysteine through the conserved F or W. D genes are given only for firm matches. Part of the rows lack a size; the others show once, few, many or a class for expanded clones.

v_call: TRBV6-5; d_call: -; j_call: TRBJ2-6; clone_size: -; cdr3_nt: TGTGCCAGCAGTTTGCAGAGGGTCGCCGGGGCCAACGTCCTGACTTTC; cdr3_aa: CASSLQRVAGANVLTF
v_call: TRBV19; d_call: -; j_call: TRBJ1-2; clone_size: -; cdr3_nt: TGTGCCAGTAGTCCAAGCCAGGGCAACCACCTCTATGGCTACACCTTC; cdr3_aa: CASSPSQGNHLYGYTF
v_call: TRBV5-4; d_call: TRBD1; j_call: TRBJ2-2; clone_size: -; cdr3_nt: TGTGCCAGCAGCGAGGGACAGGCGAGCGGGGAGCTGTTTTTT; cdr3_aa: CASSEGQASGELFF
v_call: TRBV29-1; d_call: -; j_call: TRBJ1-3; clone_size: -; cdr3_nt: TGCAGCGTTGAGTCCTTCTCTGGAAACACCATATATTTT; cdr3_aa: CSVESFSGNTIYF
v_call: TRBV19; d_call: TRBD2; j_call: TRBJ2-7; clone_size: -; cdr3_nt: TGTGCCAGTAGCGCCGGGACGGGGGGCTACGAGCAGTACTTC; cdr3_aa: CASSAGTGGYEQYF
v_call: TRBV3-1/TRBV3-2; d_call: TRBD1; j_call: TRBJ2-7; clone_size: -; cdr3_nt: TGTGCCAGCAGCCCGGGGACAGGGTCCTCCTTCCGCTACGAGCAGTACTTC; cdr3_aa: CASSPGTGSSFRYEQYF
v_call: TRBV11-3; d_call: TRBD2; j_call: TRBJ2-1; clone_size: -; cdr3_nt: TGTGCCAGCAGCTTAGTAACCCTTGCACGGGGGGACAATGAGCAGTTCTTC; cdr3_aa: CASSLVTLARGDNEQFF
v_call: TRBV14; d_call: -; j_call: TRBJ1-6; clone_size: -; cdr3_nt: TGTGCTTCGGGGGGCATCTATAATTCACCCCTCCACTTT; cdr3_aa: CASGGIYNSPLHF
v_call: TRBV5-5; d_call: -; j_call: TRBJ1-2; clone_size: -; cdr3_nt: TGTGCCAGCAGCCCGGAGGGGTATGGCTACACCTTC; cdr3_aa: CASSPEGYGYTF
v_call: TRBV20-1; d_call: TRBD2; j_call: TRBJ2-2; clone_size: -; cdr3_nt: TGCAGTGCTAGTCTAGCGGGGGGTAACACCGGGGAGCTGTTTTTT; cdr3_aa: CSASLAGGNTGELFF
v_call: TRBV20-1; d_call: -; j_call: TRBJ1-1; clone_size: -; cdr3_nt: TGCAGTGCTAGGTTGGGGGCTTCGGCTTTCTTT; cdr3_aa: CSARLGASAFF
v_call: TRBV6-1; d_call: TRBD1; j_call: TRBJ2-1; clone_size: -; cdr3_nt: TGTGCCAGCAGTGATTATAAAGGGGGCTACAGTGGGTTCAATGAGCAGTTCTTC; cdr3_aa: CASSDYKGGYSGFNEQFF
v_call: TRBV4-1; d_call: -; j_call: TRBJ1-1; clone_size: few; cdr3_nt: TGCGCCAGCAGCCTCTACTTTCGGACTCCGAACACTGAAGCTTTCTTT; cdr3_aa: CASSLYFRTPNTEAFF
v_call: TRBV14; d_call: TRBD2; j_call: TRBJ2-3; clone_size: -; cdr3_nt: TGTGCCAGCAGCCTATGGGCCGGGACTACTCACACAGATACGCAGTATTTT; cdr3_aa: CASSLWAGTTHTDTQYF
v_call: TRBV9; d_call: TRBD1; j_call: TRBJ1-1; clone_size: -; cdr3_nt: TGTGCCAGCAGCGTAGGTATTACCGGGACAGGGGCCTCTGAAGCTTTCTTT; cdr3_aa: CASSVGITGTGASEAFF
v_call: TRBV5-1; d_call: TRBD1; j_call: TRBJ2-5; clone_size: -; cdr3_nt: TGCGCCAGCAGCGCGTTGGGACAGAAAGAGACCCAGTACTTC; cdr3_aa: CASSALGQKETQYF
v_call: TRBV18; d_call: -; j_call: TRBJ2-7; clone_size: -; cdr3_nt: TGTGCCAGCTCACCACCGCAACGGGGGAGTCCCTACGAGCAGTACTTC; cdr3_aa: CASSPPQRGSPYEQYF
v_call: TRBV4-2; d_call: TRBD2; j_call: TRBJ2-3; clone_size: -; cdr3_nt: TGTGCCAGCAGCCCCTATAGCGGGGGGGCGACAGATACGCAGTATTTT; cdr3_aa: CASSPYSGGATDTQYF
v_call: TRBV7-8; d_call: -; j_call: TRBJ2-7; clone_size: -; cdr3_nt: TGTGCCAGCAGCCGGGACTCGACCTACGAGCAGTACTTC; cdr3_aa: CASSRDSTYEQYF
v_call: TRBV5-1; d_call: TRBD1; j_call: TRBJ2-5; clone_size: -; cdr3_nt: TGCGCCAGCAGCTCGGGACAGCCTCAAGAGACCCAGTACTTC; cdr3_aa: CASSSGQPQETQYF
v_call: TRBV11-3; d_call: -; j_call: TRBJ1-2; clone_size: -; cdr3_nt: TGTGCCAGCAGCTTGGGCAGGAACCTTCCAAACTATGGCTACACCTTC; cdr3_aa: CASSLGRNLPNYGYTF
v_call: TRBV2; d_call: -; j_call: TRBJ1-2; clone_size: -; cdr3_nt: TGTGCCAACTCCCAATTTGACACGCTGAACTATGGCTACACCTTC; cdr3_aa: CANSQFDTLNYGYTF
v_call: TRBV4-3; d_call: TRBD1; j_call: TRBJ2-2; clone_size: -; cdr3_nt: TGCGCCAGCAGCCTCCGACAGGGGACAAAGACCGGGGAGCTGTTTTTT; cdr3_aa: CASSLRQGTKTGELFF
v_call: TRBV10-3; d_call: TRBD1; j_call: TRBJ1-4; clone_size: -; cdr3_nt: TGTGCCATCAGCCAGACAGGGGAAGGGGCAACTAATGAAAAACTGTTTTTT; cdr3_aa: CAISQTGEGATNEKLFF
v_call: TRBV24-1; d_call: -; j_call: TRBJ2-7; clone_size: -; cdr3_nt: TGTGCCACCAGTAAATTCGACGAGCAGTACTTC; cdr3_aa: CATSKFDEQYF
v_call: TRBV28; d_call: -; j_call: TRBJ2-7; clone_size: once; cdr3_nt: TGTGCCAGTTTAGGACAAAGGATATCCTACGAGCAGTACTTC; cdr3_aa: CASLGQRISYEQYF
v_call: TRBV3-1/TRBV3-2; d_call: TRBD1; j_call: TRBJ2-7; clone_size: -; cdr3_nt: TGTGCCAGCAGCCCCCAATCCACTCGGACAGGTGCAGACGAGGAGTACTTC; cdr3_aa: CASSPQSTRTGADEEYF
v_call: TRBV5-6; d_call: TRBD1; j_call: TRBJ1-2; clone_size: once; cdr3_nt: TGTGCCAGCAGCGGAAGGGACAGGGCGGGTGGCTACACCTTC; cdr3_aa: CASSGRDRAGGYTF
v_call: TRBV4-1; d_call: -; j_call: TRBJ1-2; clone_size: -; cdr3_nt: TGCGCCAGCAGCCACGGGGAGCGAACCTATGGCTACACCTTC; cdr3_aa: CASSHGERTYGYTF
v_call: TRBV19; d_call: -; j_call: TRBJ1-3; clone_size: once; cdr3_nt: TGTGCCAGTAGTATACCCAGAGGCCTAAGGAACACCATATATTTT; cdr3_aa: CASSIPRGLRNTIYF
v_call: TRBV7-2; d_call: -; j_call: TRBJ2-5; clone_size: -; cdr3_nt: TGTGCCGCCAACCTCAGGGGACGGGGAGAGACCCAGTACTTC; cdr3_aa: CAANLRGRGETQYF
v_call: TRBV6-6; d_call: TRBD1; j_call: TRBJ1-6; clone_size: -; cdr3_nt: TGTGCCAGCAGTGCGGACAGGTATTCACCCCTCCACTTT; cdr3_aa: CASSADRYSPLHF
v_call: TRBV27; d_call: -; j_call: TRBJ2-7; clone_size: few; cdr3_nt: TGTGCCAGCAGTCGGATGGGGCCCTACGAGCAGTACTTC; cdr3_aa: CASSRMGPYEQYF
v_call: TRBV5-1; d_call: -; j_call: TRBJ2-7; clone_size: once; cdr3_nt: TGCGCCAGCAGCTTGGCCGCAGGAATCTCCTACGAGCAGTACTTC; cdr3_aa: CASSLAAGISYEQYF
v_call: TRBV19; d_call: -; j_call: TRBJ1-5; clone_size: -; cdr3_nt: TGTGCCAGTAGTATCGGAGGTCGGGTGGATAATAGCAATCAGCCCCAGCATTTT; cdr3_aa: CASSIGGRVDNSNQPQHF
v_call: TRBV14; d_call: TRBD1; j_call: TRBJ1-2; clone_size: -; cdr3_nt: TGTGCCAGCAGCCATCTGGGACAGGGGGACTATGGCTACACCTTC; cdr3_aa: CASSHLGQGDYGYTF
v_call: TRBV19; d_call: -; j_call: TRBJ1-3; clone_size: -; cdr3_nt: TGTGCCAGTAGTACCCGACAGGCTAGAGACCCGCTCTCTGGAAACACCATATATTTT; cdr3_aa: CASSTRQARDPLSGNTIYF
v_call: TRBV7-2; d_call: TRBD2; j_call: TRBJ2-1; clone_size: -; cdr3_nt: TGTGCCAGCAGCTTACGTCTAGCGGGGGCCTCAATCACAGAGCAGTTCTTC; cdr3_aa: CASSLRLAGASITEQFF
v_call: TRBV11-3; d_call: -; j_call: TRBJ1-1; clone_size: -; cdr3_nt: TGTGCCAGCAGCTTAGGGAGGGAAGCTTTCTTT; cdr3_aa: CASSLGREAFF
v_call: TRBV19; d_call: -; j_call: TRBJ1-5; clone_size: -; cdr3_nt: TGTGCCAGTAGTAACTGGAATCAGCCCCAGCATTTT; cdr3_aa: CASSNWNQPQHF
v_call: TRBV19; d_call: -; j_call: TRBJ1-5; clone_size: -; cdr3_nt: TGTGCCAGTAGTCCGGGACTTAGCAATCAGCCCCAGCATTTT; cdr3_aa: CASSPGLSNQPQHF
v_call: TRBV4-1; d_call: -; j_call: TRBJ1-2; clone_size: -; cdr3_nt: TGCGCCAGCAGCCAAGATGCGGTACAGGGTTCGAATGGCTACACCTTC; cdr3_aa: CASSQDAVQGSNGYTF
v_call: TRBV7-9; d_call: TRBD1; j_call: TRBJ2-7; clone_size: -; cdr3_nt: TGTGCCAGCAGCTTAGGAGTAGGACAGGGTGACTACGAGCAGTACTTC; cdr3_aa: CASSLGVGQGDYEQYF
v_call: TRBV27; d_call: TRBD1; j_call: TRBJ1-2; clone_size: -; cdr3_nt: TGTGCCAGCAGTTTGGGAACAGGGGGATATGGCTACACCTTC; cdr3_aa: CASSLGTGGYGYTF
v_call: TRBV6-6; d_call: -; j_call: TRBJ1-6; clone_size: -; cdr3_nt: TGTGCCAGCGGAAAAACGGACAGCGTTAATTCACCCCTCCACTTT; cdr3_aa: CASGKTDSVNSPLHF
v_call: TRBV7-6; d_call: TRBD2; j_call: TRBJ2-1; clone_size: -; cdr3_nt: TGTGCCAGCAGCCAGACTAGCGGGGGGGCCTATGAGCAGTTCTTC; cdr3_aa: CASSQTSGGAYEQFF
v_call: TRBV27; d_call: TRBD1; j_call: TRBJ1-5; clone_size: -; cdr3_nt: TGTGCCAGCAGTTTATCCGCGACAGGGCAGAGCAATCAGCCCCAGCATTTT; cdr3_aa: CASSLSATGQSNQPQHF
v_call: TRBV13; d_call: -; j_call: TRBJ1-1; clone_size: once; cdr3_nt: TGTGCCAGCAGCTCCGGAGGGGCAGATACTGAAGCTTTCTTT; cdr3_aa: CASSSGGADTEAFF
v_call: TRBV6-2/TRBV6-3; d_call: -; j_call: TRBJ1-1; clone_size: -; cdr3_nt: TGTGCCAGCAGTTACTCGGGGGGGCTGTACGCTGAAGCTTTCTTT; cdr3_aa: CASSYSGGLYAEAFF
v_call: TRBV9; d_call: -; j_call: TRBJ2-7; clone_size: -; cdr3_nt: TGTGCCAGCAGCATCCGGGGGGCTAGGGGCGACGAGCAGTACTTC; cdr3_aa: CASSIRGARGDEQYF